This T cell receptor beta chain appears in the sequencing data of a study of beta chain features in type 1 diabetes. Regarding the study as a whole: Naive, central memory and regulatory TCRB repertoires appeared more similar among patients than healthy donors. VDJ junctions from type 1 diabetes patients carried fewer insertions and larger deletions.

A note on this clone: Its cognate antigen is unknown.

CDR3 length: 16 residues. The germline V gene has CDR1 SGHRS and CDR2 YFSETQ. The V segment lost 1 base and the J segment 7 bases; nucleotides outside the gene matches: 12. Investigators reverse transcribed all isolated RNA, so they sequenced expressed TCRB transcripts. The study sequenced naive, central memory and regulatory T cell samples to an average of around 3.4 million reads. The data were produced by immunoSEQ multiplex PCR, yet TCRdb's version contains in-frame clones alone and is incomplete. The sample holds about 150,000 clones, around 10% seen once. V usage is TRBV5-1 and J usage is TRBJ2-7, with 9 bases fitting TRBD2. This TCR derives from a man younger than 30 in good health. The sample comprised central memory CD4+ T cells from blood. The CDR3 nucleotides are TGCGCCAGCAGCTTGAGGCCTAGCGGGATTTCGGAAGAGCAGTACTTC. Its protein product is CASSLRPSGISEEQYF. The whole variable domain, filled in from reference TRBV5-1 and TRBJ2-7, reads KAGVTQTPRYLIKTRGQQVTLSCSPISGHRSVSWYQQTPGQGLQFLFEYFSETQRNKGNFPGRFSGRQFSNSRSEMNVSTLELGDSALYLCASSLRPSGISEEQYFGPGTRLTVT.